Listed below are T cell receptor beta chains from one sample, sequenced in a study of neurological immune-mediated disorders. TCRdb used MiXCR to reprocess the 5' RACE reads, holding one entry per CDR3 protein. This table holds 45,000 to 55,000 distinct CDR3 sequences, around a tenth found once. Sequenced input: PBMCs. The receptors shown here come from a woman in her thirties or forties with HTLV-1-associated myelopathy (HAM/TSP). Both conserved end residues are trimmed from each CDR3.

V gene	J gene	CDR3 protein
TRBV4-1	TRBJ2-3	ASSQQGRSDTQY
TRBV12-3/TRBV12-4	TRBJ1-5	ASSPPGTELWGNQPQH
TRBV6-1	TRBJ1-4	ASSRKFNEKLF
TRBV4-1	TRBJ2-4	ASSQGRSGKNIQY
TRBV5-1	TRBJ2-2	ASRPGTGDTGELF
TRBV4-1	TRBJ2-7	ASSPRGLGDWVNEQY
TRBV9	TRBJ2-1	ASSARTSGPYNEQF
TRBV11-3	TRBJ2-1	ASSLDRDRASEQF
TRBV5-6	TRBJ2-7	ASSLGDRVLYEQY
TRBV5-1	TRBJ1-1	ASGSQPNTEAF
TRBV18	TRBJ2-7	ASSRDRGKSYEQY
TRBV9	TRBJ2-3	ASSVERGSDTQY
TRBV2	TRBJ2-5	ASNQGRGETQY
TRBV25-1	TRBJ2-1	ASSVAGDYNEQF
TRBV19	TRBJ1-1	ASHRIGTMNTEAF
TRBV29-1	TRBJ1-1	SVIQGSNTEAF
TRBV12-3/TRBV12-4	TRBJ2-3	ASSTQGIRTDTQY
TRBV6-1	TRBJ1-2	ASSGQGVGGYT
TRBV12-3/TRBV12-4	TRBJ2-7	ASSPDRESAEQY
TRBV5-1	TRBJ1-1	ASSFRGGSTEAF
TRBV20-1	TRBJ2-2	SAPSTSGNTGELF
TRBV20-1	TRBJ2-5	SAREMRNRGLGRETQY
TRBV10-3	TRBJ2-5	AISEGVLGQETQY
TRBV5-1	TRBJ1-6	ASSLAETGGTSPLH
TRBV5-1	TRBJ1-1	ASSLVGILNTEAF
TRBV20-1	TRBJ2-1	SAPGTDNEQF
TRBV11-2	TRBJ2-4	ASSSRGGGGPKNIQY
TRBV29-1	TRBJ2-3	SVDPTNADTQY
TRBV5-1	TRBJ2-1	ASSSGTVDEQF
TRBV7-2	TRBJ2-2	ASRSATWARELF
TRBV20-1	TRBJ1-5	SARAGDKPQH
TRBV5-6	TRBJ1-1	ASSPLGSPEAF
TRBV12-3/TRBV12-4	TRBJ2-7	ASSSRDEQY
TRBV20-1	TRBJ1-1	SAAKIWDRGTEAF
TRBV6-6	TRBJ1-5	AIRQGFSNQPQH
TRBV27	TRBJ2-6	ASAGATGGVAKANVLT